This entry lists 14 T cell receptor beta chains sequenced from one sample in a study of cytomegalovirus exposure and HLA in healthy donors (dated by TCRdb to the late 2010s). Library prep was done by the immunoSEQ multiplex PCR assay. For the multiplex PCR, a mixture combining 60 forward primers for TCR Vbeta segments and 13 reverse primers for TCR Jbeta segments was used. Entries here come from immuneACCESS through TCRdb and include only in-frame sequences with V and J called. Some clones fail to appear in such tables; in the studies checked, an unresolved V gene covers under half of the shortfall, and the cause of the remainder is unknown. The sample records about 160,000 clones, about 79% of which are singletons. The ten largest clones represent 0.85% to 1% of the sample. Source material: PBMCs. The origin of the receptors is a woman in her fifties or sixties in good health and CMV-seropositive.

V usage is TRBV7-8 and J usage is TRBJ2-2, with 8 positions matching TRBD2. The ends lost 2 bases at V and 6 bases at J; junction bases unmatched: 5. The CDR3 is made up of 15 amino acids. Germline assignment: CDR1 SGHVS and CDR2 FQNEAQ. CDR3 sequence (DNA): TGTGCCAGCAGCTTAAACGGGGGGGCCGCCGGGGAGCTGTTTTTT. This sequence encodes CASSLNGGAAGELFF.

The DNA for the CDR3 is TGTGCCATCAGTGGGGGGACTAGCGGGGGATCGAGCTCCTACGAGCAGTACTTC. This encodes CAISGGTSGGSSSYEQYF. The chain carries TRBV10-3 and TRBJ2-7; 14 nucleotides align to TRBD2. The germline V gene has CDR1 ENHRY and CDR2 SYGVKD. With 4 bases clipped from V and 0 bases from J, the junction kept 8 bases outside the gene matches. The CDR3 is 18 residues long.

This rearrangement joins TRBV2 to TRBJ1-1; perhaps TRBD1 as D (6 bases). Germline V gene sequence: CDR1 SNHLY, CDR2 FYNNEI. The CDR3 consists of 14 residues. With 6 bases removed from V and 2 bases from J, the gap between germline ends came to 13 bases. CDR3 DNA: TGTGCCAGCAGACCCCGGGACACAAACACTGAAGCTTTCTTT. Its protein is CASRPRDTNTEAFF.

The sample holds one count of this clone. This chain joins TRBV5-1 and TRBJ2-2; 11 nucleotides match TRBD2. The germline gives CDR1 SGHRS, CDR2 YFSETQ. V shed 4 bases, J shed 2 bases, and the junction held 4 bases outside the gene matches. CDR3 length: 16 residues. CDR3 protein: CASSALAGGNTGELFF. Written as DNA, the CDR3 is TGCGCCAGCAGCGCTCTAGCGGGGGGCAACACCGGGGAGCTGTTTTTT. The full variable domain, completed using reference TRBV5-1 and TRBJ2-2, is KAGVTQTPRYLIKTRGQQVTLSCSPISGHRSVSWYQQTPGQGLQFLFEYFSETQRNKGNFPGRFSGRQFSNSRSEMNVSTLELGDSALYLCASSALAGGNTGELFFGEGSRLTVL.

V gene TRBV19 combines with J gene TRBJ2-3, with 9 bases aligning to TRBD1. CDR3 length: 14 residues. V lost 4 bases to trimming and J lost 2 bases; unmatched junction nucleotides: 1. CDR1 LNHDA and CDR2 SQIVND come from the germline V gene (reference sequence). CDR3 loop: CASSRDRATDTQYF. CDR3 in DNA: TGTGCCAGTAGTAGGGACAGGGCCACAGATACGCAGTATTTT.

This clone was observed a handful of times. The rearrangement links TRBV6-5 to TRBJ1-3; perhaps TRBD1 as D (6 bases). Germline V gives CDR1 MNHEY, CDR2 SVGAGI. The V gene lost 6 bases and the J gene lost 8 bases, with 20 bases spanning the gap. The CDR3 covers 15 residues. CDR3 DNA sequence: TGTGCCAGCAGCAAAACAGGGACCAGTCGGGACACCATATATTTT. It is translated as CASSKTGTSRDTIYF.

The rearrangement uses TRBV9 and TRBJ2-5; 7 nucleotides agree with TRBD2. The CDR3 length is 14 residues. Germline V CDR1 and CDR2: SGDLS, YYNGEE. After removal of 3 bases from V and 4 bases from J, the junction contained 6 bases not matched to a gene. The CDR3 DNA sequence: TGTGCCAGCAGCGGGGGGGGGAGGACAGAGACCCAGTACTTC. It codes for CASSGGGRTETQYF. The whole variable domain, filled in from reference TRBV9 and TRBJ2-5, reads DSGVTQTPKHLITATGQRVTLRCSPRSGDLSVYWYQQSLDQGLQFLIQYYNGEERAKGNILERFSAQQFPDLHSELNLSSLELGDSALYFCASSGGGRTETQYFGPGTRLLVL.

The rearrangement links TRBV9 to TRBJ2-4; tentatively, D is TRBD2 (6 bases). This CDR3 region has 14 residues. V lost 4 bases and J lost 0, with 8 bases in between. In germline, CDR1 is SGDLS, CDR2 YYNGEE. The CDR3 region is CASSPGLAKNIQYF. CDR3 coding DNA: TGTGCCAGCAGCCCGGGACTAGCCAAAAACATTCAGTACTTC.

This clone was recorded a few times. The gene calls are TRBV28 and TRBJ1-4; no firm D call. Per the germline V gene, CDR1 is MDHEN and CDR2 is SYDVKM. CDR3 length: 14 residues. The ends were cut back, 2 bases at V and 4 bases at J, with 8 bases in the middle. This CDR3 reads CASSLRRNNEKLFF. As DNA, the CDR3 is TGTGCCAGCAGTTTAAGGCGGAATAATGAAAAACTGTTTTTT.

V gene TRBV19 combines with J gene TRBJ1-5; 7 bases agree with TRBD1. Trimming removed 7 bases from V and 0 bases from J; junction bases left unmatched: 12. Germline-derived CDR1 and CDR2 are LNHDA and SQIVND (reference sequence). This CDR3 contains 17 residues. CDR3 bases: TGTGCCAGTACTCGACAGGGTGGACCTTATAGCAATCAGCCCCAGCATTTT. Translating gives CASTRQGGPYSNQPQHF.

This chain connects TRBV19 to TRBJ2-5; D is possibly TRBD1 (6 bases). CDR1 and CDR2 (germline): LNHDA, SQIVND (reference sequence). There are 14 residues in the CDR3. V dropped 7 bases and J dropped 5 bases, with 17 bases sitting between them. CDR3 coding DNA: TGTGCCAGTACGGACACGTTGGGGGCGGAGACCCAGTACTTC. This translates into CASTDTLGAETQYF.

Here the CDR3 reads CASSPMNQQGYTF. The CDR3, as DNA: TGCGCCAGCAGCCCCATGAACCAACAGGGCTACACCTTC. The chain uses TRBV4-3 and TRBJ1-2; D remains unclear. Germline CDR1 reads LGHNA; CDR2 reads YSLEER. V lost 4 bases and J lost 8, with 14 bases in between. The CDR3 is 13 amino acids.

The chain carries TRBV27 and TRBJ1-2; D possibly corresponds to TRBD1 (6 bases). The germline V gene encodes CDR1 MNHEY and CDR2 SMNVEV (reference sequence). Trimming cost V 5 bases and J 4 bases, with 17 bases left between them. This CDR3 spans 15 amino acids. This chain's CDR3 is CASSLQDPGAYGYTF. The CDR3 nucleotides read TGTGCCAGCAGTCTGCAAGACCCAGGGGCCTATGGCTACACCTTC.

This clone was seen only a few times. The V and J genes are TRBV29-1 and TRBJ1-5, with a possible D match to TRBD1 (5 bases). The CDR3 spans 12 residues. Germline loops: CDR1 SQVTM, CDR2 ANQGSEA. The CDR3, as DNA: TGCGATCAGGGCTGTAGCAATCAGCCCCAGCATTTT. Protein: CDQGCSNQPQHF.